A single sample gave rise to the 14 T cell receptor beta chains below, sequenced in a study of beta chain features in type 1 diabetes. Sequenced material consisted of expressed TCRB transcripts (all of the isolated RNA was reverse transcribed). Profiled with immunoSEQ multiplex PCR; TCRdb holds only in-frame clones, not every one. Of about 360,000 clones in the sample, around 12% were seen once. Sequencing was carried out using naive CD4+ T cells from blood. Source of these receptors: a man in his late teens or twenties in good health.

This clone was counted between two and nine times. CDR3 in amino acids: CASSPTSDRVADTQYF. The CDR3 DNA reads as TGTGCCAGCAGCCCCACCTCGGACAGGGTTGCAGATACGCAGTATTTT. V and J are TRBV7-2 and TRBJ2-3, with TRBD1 identical over 8 bases. Germline V gene lookup returns CDR1 SGHTA and CDR2 FQGNSA. The length of the CDR3 is 16 residues. Trimming cost V 5 bases and J 4 bases; bases outside gene matches: 11. The entire variable domain, with the rest obtained from reference TRBV7-2 and TRBJ2-3, is as follows: GAGVSQSPSNKVTEKGKDVELRCDPISGHTALYWYRQSLGQGLEFLIYFQGNSAPDKSGLPSDRFSAERTGGSVSTLTIQRTQQEDSAVYLCASSPTSDRVADTQYFGPGTRLTVL.

This chain links TRBV7-9 with TRBJ2-4; no definite D call. The CDR3 has 16 residues. Germline V lookup: CDR1 SEHNR, CDR2 FQNEAQ (reference sequence). Trimming cost V 5 bases and J 0 bases, with 14 bases left between them. The CDR3 DNA sequence: TGTGCCAGCAGCGAAACTCTAAGCCTAGCCAAAAACATTCAGTACTTC. Residues: CASSETLSLAKNIQYF.

The chain recombines TRBV5-4 with TRBJ2-7; possible D gene TRBD1, 6 bases. The CDR3 is made up of 15 amino acids. The germline V and J ends were trimmed by 0 bases and 3 bases, with 13 bases remaining between them. The germline V gene encodes CDR1 SGHNT and CDR2 YYREEE (reference sequence). The CDR3, as DNA: TGTGCCAGCAGCTTGGCCGACCAGGGGAACTACGAGCAGTACTTC. Translation: CASSLADQGNYEQYF.

As for this clone: This sample also contains other DNA sequences that code for the same CDR3. The chain combines TRBV9 with TRBJ2-3; D is unclear. Per germline, CDR1 SGDLS and CDR2 YYNGEE. The CDR3 runs to 12 residues. Trimming took 5 bases from V and 6 from J, leaving 10 bases between them. CDR3 amino acids: CASSVVRDTQYF. The CDR3 coding sequence is TGTGCCAGCAGTGTGGTGCGCGATACGCAGTATTTT.

The V call is TRBV19, the J call TRBJ2-1; 7 bases map to TRBD1. Germline-derived CDR1 and CDR2 are LNHDA and SQIVND (reference sequence). V shed 2 bases and J 2 bases; nucleotides not matched to a gene: 3. CDR3 size: 15 residues. CDR3 nucleotide sequence: TGTGCCAGTAGTATAAAGGGACAGCCCTACAATGAGCAGTTCTTC. Translating it yields CASSIKGQPYNEQFF.

J is TRBJ2-1 and V is TRBV11-2; a weak D match, TRBD1 (5 bases). Trimming removed 4 bases from V and 0 bases from J, with 13 bases in between. Germline assignment: CDR1 SGHAT and CDR2 FQNNGV. This CDR3 has 16 amino acids. In DNA, the CDR3 is TGTGCCAGCAGCTCCTCGGACACCTACTCCTACAATGAGCAGTTCTTC. It translates to CASSSSDTYSYNEQFF.

Only a few counts were recorded for this clone. In nucleotides, the CDR3 is TGTGCCAGCAGTTTGGGGCAGTTGCGTCAGCCCCAGCATTTT. Amino acid sequence: CASSLGQLRQPQHF. This chain uses TRBV28 with TRBJ1-5; tentatively, D is TRBD1 (5 bases). Deletions cut 3 bases from V and 6 bases from J, with 12 bases between. The CDR3 contains 14 residues. CDR1 is MDHEN, CDR2 SYDVKM, per germline.

This clone turned up a few times. This sequence joins TRBV27 and TRBJ2-5, with D possibly matching TRBD2 (6 bases). Trimming removed 7 bases at V and 1 base at J, with 16 bases between. Per the germline V gene, CDR1 is MNHEY and CDR2 is SMNVEV (reference sequence). The CDR3 runs 15 residues. The CDR3: CASIPWRGLQETQYF. The CDR3 DNA reads as TGTGCCAGCATCCCATGGCGGGGCCTCCAAGAGACCCAGTACTTC.

The J gene is TRBJ1-2, the V gene TRBV28; D remains ambiguous. Germline V gene lookup returns CDR1 MDHEN and CDR2 SYDVKM. V lost 3 bases and J lost 3, with 8 bases in between. The CDR3 is 13 residues long. The CDR3 is CASSLSIHYGYTF. In DNA, the CDR3 is TGTGCCAGCAGTTTGTCTATTCACTATGGCTACACCTTC.

The J gene is TRBJ2-1, the V gene TRBV5-4; D may be TRBD2 (5 bases). Germline CDR1 reads SGHNT; CDR2 reads YYREEE (reference sequence). The CDR3 is made up of 12 amino acids. The germline V and J ends were trimmed by 3 bases and 14 bases, with 15 bases remaining between them. CDR3 protein: CASSWGPSEEFF. The CDR3 DNA is TGTGCCAGCAGCTGGGGTCCCTCGGAGGAGTTCTTC.

This chain uses TRBV28 with TRBJ2-2; tentatively, D is TRBD2 (6 bases). The CDR3 has 13 residues. In germline, CDR1 is MDHEN, CDR2 SYDVKM. Trimming stripped 2 bases from V and 6 bases from J, with 7 bases between. CDR3 bases: TGTGCCAGCAGTTTAGGAGGGGCCGGGGAGCTGTTTTTT. It encodes CASSLGGAGELFF. Combining the CDR3 with reference TRBV28 and TRBJ2-2 gives the whole variable domain DVKVTQSSRYLVKRTGEKVFLECVQDMDHENMFWYRQDPGLGLRLIYFSYDVKMKEKGDIPEGYSVSREKKERFSLILESASTNQTSMYLCASSLGGAGELFFGEGSRLTVL.

V is TRBV4-2 and J is TRBJ1-5; TRBD1 might be the D (6 bases). Deletions cut 4 bases from V and 2 bases from J, with 12 bases between. CDR3 length: 15 residues. Germline CDR1 LGHNA, CDR2 YNFKEQ. The DNA for the CDR3 is TGTGCCAGCAGCCGAGCACAGGGAGGCAATCAGCCCCAGCATTTT. The encoded protein is CASSRAQGGNQPQHF.

In its sample, this clone was seen a few times. Other DNA sequences in this specimen translate into the identical CDR3. The chain has TRBV5-1 and TRBJ2-5; unclear D gene. Germline CDR1 reads SGHRS; CDR2 reads YFSETQ. The CDR3 length is 11 residues. Trimming removed 3 bases from V and 4 bases from J, with 4 bases in between. The CDR3 DNA follows: TGCGCCAGCAGCTCGGGAGAGACCCAGTACTTC. This codes for CASSSGETQYF.

V and J are TRBV30 and TRBJ1-6; TRBD1 matches at 11 bases. The germline V gene has CDR1 GTSNPN and CDR2 SVGIG (reference sequence). The CDR3 contains 15 residues. The V and J ends lost 4 bases and 7 bases, in that order; junction bases with no gene match: 6. This CDR3 is CAWNPWTGGNSPLHF. In DNA form, the CDR3 reads TGTGCCTGGAATCCCTGGACAGGGGGCAATTCACCCCTCCACTTT.